This T cell receptor (beta chain) emerged from a study of blood T cell repertoires in COVID-19. Study background: Nucleic acid was either cDNA or gDNA, and it came from T cells, B-cell-depleted T cells, or PBMCs.

How the authors handled the data: From reference gene primer amplification, estimates of nucleated cell counts were derived. TCRdb keeps only in-frame clones here, not all; method: immunoSEQ multiplex PCR. Clone size and the V and J calls come from that table; the DNA yielded D and trimming. The sample yields about 120,000 clones, roughly 79% seen once. This clone was seen only once. Sequencing was done on a sample of peripheral blood. This clonotype originated in a man aged 65 to 85 with acute or convalescent COVID-19.

The CDR3 bases are TGCAGCGTTGAAGTGGGCAGCTTTACCTACGAGCAGTACTTC. Its protein is CSVEVGSFTYEQYF. The chain recombines TRBV29-1 with TRBJ2-7; D is undetermined. Trimming removed 1 base from V and 2 bases from J, with 12 bases in between. The CDR3 loop spans 14 amino acids. Germline CDR1 reads SQVTM; CDR2 reads ANQGSEA.